The 32 T cell receptor delta chains below were found in one sample sequenced in a study of γδ T cells in repeated Plasmodium falciparum infection. Vgamma9/Vdelta2+ and Vdelta2-negative gammadelta T cells were flow-sorted from PBMC for bulk sequencing. TCRdb reran clone calling via CATT on the multiplex PCR reads. Among around 57,000 delta-chain clones, about 1.5% were seen once, and the ten largest hold approximately 16%. The specimen sequenced was gamma-delta T cells from blood. These receptors were obtained from a pool of human donors (malaria-infected and uninfected, not separated).

Concerning this clone: A far larger clone is one nucleotide away, so this likely arose from a read error. Other DNA sequences from this sample encode an identical CDR3 as well. The rearrangement links TRDV2 to TRDJ1, with TRDD2 identical over 9 bases. TCRdb records no J gene; here it was assigned by comparing the DNA to germline. Germline assignment: CDR1 GEAIGNYY and CDR2 EKD. This CDR3 contains 14 residues. The CDR3 DNA sequence: TGTGCTTGTGACCTCCTTCCTACTACCGATAAACTCATCTTT. It yields the protein CACDLLPTTDKLIF.

Comment on this clone: A read error is the likely source, as a far larger clone sits one nucleotide away. This CDR3 is also generated by other DNA sequences in the sample. V and J are TRDV2 and TRDJ1, with 10 bases lining up with TRDD3. TCRdb lists no J gene, so it was determined here by aligning the DNA to germline. Germline V lookup: CDR1 GEAIGNYY, CDR2 EKD. The CDR3 totals 17 residues. The CDR3 DNA reads as TGTGCTTGTGACACCGTAGGGGGATACGCGGATCCCGATAAACTCATCTTT. Protein sequence: CACDTVGGYADPDKLIF.

For this clone: The protein TCRdb lists belongs to a much larger clone and differs from this DNA's translation at residue 3, which points to a read error; the protein shown is made from the DNA. This rearrangement joins TRDV1 to TRDJ1, with D tentatively TRDD3 (5 bases). TCRdb carries no J gene annotation; the J gene was assigned here by matching the DNA with germline. Germline CDR1 reads TSWWSYY; CDR2 reads QGS. The CDR3 extends over 13 amino acids. CDR3 residues: CAFGEAYTDKLIF. The CDR3 bases are TGTGCTTTTGGGGAAGCCTACACCGATAAACTCATCTTT.

This clone was seen at least ten times. Different DNA sequences within this sample yield the same CDR3. CDR3 nucleotides: TGTGCCTTTGGCGTGCTGGGGGATATCGGGACCGATAAACTCATCTTT. Its protein is CAFGVLGDIGTDKLIF. The rearrangement joins TRDV3 to TRDJ1; 10 positions match TRDD3. The junction had 11 bases not matched to a gene; V was cut back by 2 bases and J by 2 bases. Germline assignment: CDR1 TVYSNPD and CDR2 GDNSRS (reference sequence). CDR3 length equals 16 residues.

This clone was seen only a few times. One base separates it from a far larger clone, so it is likely a read error. The sample carries other DNA sequences with the same CDR3. V usage is TRDV1 and J usage is TRDJ1; TRDD3 agrees at 7 bases. The V segment lost 2 bases and the J segment 1 base; nucleotides outside the gene matches: 31. The CDR3 is 24 amino acids. Looked up from germline, CDR1 is TSWWSYY and CDR2 is QGS. The CDR3 DNA follows: TGTGCTCTTGGGGAAGGGGAAGGAACGGTCATCCCAGTACTGGGGATTGCCTGCACCGATAAACTCATCTTT. Residues: CALGEGEGTVIPVLGIACTDKLIF.

This clone was detected many times. One base separates it from a far larger clone, so it is likely a read error. Other DNA sequences in the sample encode the same CDR3. The chain employs TRDV2 and TRDJ1; the match to TRDD3 covers 7 bases. The CDR3 is made up of 16 amino acids. V was clipped by 7 bases and J by 5 bases; unmatched bases: 18. Germline V gene data show CDR1 as GEAIGNYY and CDR2 as EKD. CDR3 loop: CACEPAAKWGRDKLIF. The CDR3 DNA follows: TGTGCCTGCGAACCTGCGGCCAAATGGGGGAGAGATAAACTCATCTTT.

There are a few counts of this clone. The protein TCRdb gives is from a much larger clone and does not agree with this DNA's translation at residue 5, likely a read error; the protein shown here comes from the DNA. The chain carries TRDV1 and TRDJ1; TRDD3 matches 13 bases. The CDR3 is made up of 22 amino acids. The germline gives CDR1 TSWWSYY, CDR2 QGS. Trimming removed 5 bases from V and 2 bases from J; junction bases left unmatched: 23. CDR3 region: CALGNLILQLLLGDTGTDKLIF. CDR3 DNA sequence: TGTGCTCTTGGGAACCTTATCCTTCAACTTCTACTGGGGGATACGGGGACCGATAAACTCATCTTT.

This clone has just a few counts. The translation of this DNA and the TCRdb protein of a much larger clone differ at residue 5, probably owing to a read error; the protein shown here is translated from the DNA. This sequence joins TRDV2 and TRDJ2; tentative D call: TRDD3 (5 bases). The J gene is absent in TCRdb and was assigned here via DNA matching to germline. The CDR3 is 14 amino acids. Trimming removed 2 bases at V and 4 bases at J, with 10 bases between. The V gene's germline CDR1 is GEAIGNYY and CDR2 EKD. The CDR3 region has the DNA TGTGCCTGTGACATCATTACTGGGACAGCACAACTCTTCTTT. Amino acids: CACDIITGTAQLFF.

Turning to this clone: The protein recorded in TCRdb matches a much larger clone and deviates from this DNA's translation at residue 3, suggesting a read error; the protein here is obtained by translating the DNA. For the CDR3, the DNA is TGTGCTCCTGGGGAACATATCCCCCCCGGGGCTGTTACCGATAAACTCATCTTT. Protein: CAPGEHIPPGAVTDKLIF. This chain uses TRDV1 with TRDJ1; tentative D call: TRDD3 (6 bases). CDR3 length: 18 amino acids. Germline V gene lookup returns CDR1 TSWWSYY and CDR2 QGS.

This clone was observed a handful of times. TCRdb has a much larger clone's protein, which differs at residue 16 from the translation of this DNA, likely because of a read error; what is shown is the protein translated from the DNA. The chain has TRDV1 and TRDJ1; TRDD3 agrees at 9 bases. The germline V gene has CDR1 TSWWSYY and CDR2 QGS. V lost 0 bases to trimming and J lost 1 base; unmatched junction nucleotides: 39. There are 28 residues in the CDR3. Here the CDR3 reads CALGELGGRVFFRASNELGDFRTDKLIF. CDR3 nucleotides: TGTGCTCTTGGGGAACTAGGGGGTCGGGTCTTCTTTCGGGCTTCCAACGAGCTGGGGGATTTTCGCACCGATAAACTCATCTTT.

To note about this clone: The mismatch at residue 14 between this DNA's translation and the TCRdb protein of a much larger clone likely reflects a read error; the protein shown is translated from the DNA. The rearrangement joins TRDV2 to TRDJ1; 12 bases map to TRDD3. V was pared by 3 bases and J by 1 base, with 17 bases of the junction left unmatched. CDR1 GEAIGNYY and CDR2 EKD come from the germline V gene. The length of the CDR3 is 20 residues. DNA for the CDR3: TGTGCCTGTGACCGACTACTGGGGGATACAAAGAGAGTGTGCACCGATAAACTCATCTTT. This gives the protein CACDRLLGDTKRVCTDKLIF.

As regards this clone: TCRdb's protein, taken from a much larger clone, differs from this DNA's translation at residue 19, likely owing to a read error; the protein displayed comes from the DNA. This chain uses TRDV1 with TRDJ1; D is perhaps TRDD3 (5 bases). Matching the DNA to germline supplied the J gene, which TCRdb does not give. The germline CDR1 and CDR2 sequences are TSWWSYY and QGS. There are 23 residues in the CDR3. The CDR3 here is CALGVRRGAAQEAYTVLTNKLIF. The DNA of the CDR3 is TGTGCTCTTGGGGTCCGTAGGGGGGCGGCCCAAGAGGCGTATACTGTCCTCACCAATAAACTCATCTTT.

This clone was counted at least ten times. It differs at one base from a far larger clone, so likely a read error. Distinct nucleotide sequences in the sample also encode this CDR3. The chain recombines TRDV1 with TRDJ1, with a weak D call TRDD3 (6 bases). From germline, CDR1 is TSWWSYY and CDR2 QGS. The germline V and J ends were trimmed by 0 bases and 5 bases, with 37 bases remaining between them. This CDR3 has 23 amino acids. This chain's CDR3 is CALGELGSMVGHHSPWGWDKLIF. CDR3 nucleotides: TGTGCTCTTGGGGAACTAGGCTCTATGGTTGGACACCACTCCCCCTGGGGATGGGATAAACTCATCTTT.

This clone was recorded a few times. TCRdb's entry gives the protein of a much larger clone, which mismatches this DNA's translation at residue 18, likely from a read error; the protein reported here is translated from the DNA. J is TRDJ1 and V is TRDV1; 12 bases align to TRDD3. Germline V gene sequence: CDR1 TSWWSYY, CDR2 QGS. The CDR3 extends over 20 amino acids. CDR3 sequence: CALGELILSLWGIRPDKRIF. In DNA form, the CDR3 reads TGTGCTCTTGGGGAACTGATCCTCTCCCTCTGGGGGATACGACCCGATAAACGCATCTTT.

Details on this clone: It is likely a read error: a sequence one base away is far more abundant. The chain recombines TRDV1 with TRDJ1; 7 bases line up with TRDD2. TCRdb carries no J gene annotation; the J gene was assigned here by matching the DNA with germline. This CDR3 spans 20 amino acids. The V gene's germline CDR1 is TSWWSYY and CDR2 QGS. The CDR3 DNA follows: TGTGCCCTTGGGGAATTCCGAAATTCCTACCTTGTAGGGGTCACCGATAAACTCATCTTT. Amino acids: CALGEFRNSYLVGVTDKLIF.

To note about this clone: The protein given by TCRdb reflects a much larger clone and differs at residue 6 from this DNA's translation, likely from a read error; the protein shown is the DNA's translation. The chain is built from TRDV1 and TRDJ1; 13 bases are a match to TRDD3. There are 20 residues in the CDR3. V gave up 2 bases and J gave up 5 bases; unmatched junction bases: 17. Per the germline V gene, CDR1 is TSWWSYY and CDR2 is QGS. Here the CDR3 reads CALGESYPNLYWGIRDKLIF. In DNA, the CDR3 is TGTGCTCTTGGGGAATCCTACCCAAACCTCTACTGGGGGATACGAGATAAACTCATCTTT.

In this sample, this clone turned up a few times. This DNA's translation differs at residue 9 from TCRdb's protein, which comes from a much larger clone; a read error is likely, and the protein shown is translated from the DNA. The CDR3 region is CALGEPQSLPPNWGIAPADKLIF. As DNA, the CDR3 is TGTGCTCTTGGGGAACCGCAATCCCTCCCTCCAAACTGGGGGATAGCCCCCGCCGATAAACTCATCTTT. The V gene lacks a call, and TRDJ1 is the J gene; the table's D call, TRDD3, has no DNA check behind it. This CDR3 is 23 amino acids long.

This clone occurred a few times. The protein TCRdb gives is from a much larger clone and does not agree with this DNA's translation at residue 13, likely a read error; the protein shown here comes from the DNA. The CDR3 here is CALGELAPLRDTNKLIF. The CDR3 region has the DNA TGTGCTCTTGGGGAACTAGCGCCACTAAGAGACACCAATAAACTCATCTTT. This chain uses TRDV1 with TRDJ1; D gene uncertain. This CDR3 comprises 17 residues. The germline V gene encodes CDR1 TSWWSYY and CDR2 QGS.

As to this clone: TCRdb assigns this DNA the protein of a much larger clone, which departs from its translation at residue 22; this likely reflects a read error, and the protein shown comes from translating the DNA. The CDR3 protein is CALGELGPASYSWGFPLFLADRLIF. The CDR3 DNA reads as TGTGCTCTTGGGGAACTCGGGCCCGCTTCCTACAGCTGGGGATTCCCCTTGTTCCTAGCGGATAGACTCATCTTT. The chain uses TRDV1 and TRDJ1; 8 bases match TRDD2. Germline matching of the DNA provided the J gene here, since TCRdb leaves it blank. The CDR3 consists of 25 residues. Germline V lookup: CDR1 TSWWSYY, CDR2 QGS.

This clone was counted at least ten times. Germline is not matched at one junction end, which may reflect a read error. Different DNA sequences within this sample yield the same CDR3. V and J are TRDV1 and TRDJ1, with 13 positions matching TRDD3. Germline assignment: CDR1 TSWWSYY and CDR2 QGS. There are 21 residues in the CDR3. CDR3 region: CALGELLPRIYWGIRPDKLTF. CDR3 nucleotide sequence: TGTGCTCTTGGGGAACTACTTCCTAGGATCTACTGGGGGATACGACCCGATAAACTCACCTTT.

This clone was recorded at least ten times. This is likely an artifact of a read error, given a far larger clone one base away. This same CDR3 is encoded by further DNA sequences in the sample. The rearrangement uses TRDV1 and TRDJ2, with 8 bases identical to TRDD3. The CDR3 totals 23 residues. CDR1 and CDR2 (germline): TSWWSYY, QGS. With V trimmed by 3 bases and J by 0 bases, 24 bases remained unmatched. The CDR3 DNA follows: TGTGCTCTTGGGGATCCCCCGGAGGGTTGGGGGATTGTGTCTATCCCTTTGACAGCACAACTCTTCTTT. Translating it yields CALGDPPEGWGIVSIPLTAQLFF.

Of note for this clone: The protein that TCRdb holds for this DNA derives from a much larger clone and differs from the translated DNA at residue 13, which likely indicates a read error; the protein shown here is translated from the DNA. The rearrangement links TRDV1 to TRDJ1; TRDD2 matches 9 bases. Because TCRdb records no J gene, it was assigned here through a match of the DNA to germline. The CDR3 sequence is 21 residues long. Germline V gene lookup returns CDR1 TSWWSYY and CDR2 QGS. J gave up 4 bases and V 4 bases, and 25 bases lay outside the gene matches. In nucleotides, the CDR3 is TGTGCTCTTGGGGGGACACACCTTCCTACGATAAACTCCTGGTCCCACGATAAACTCATCTTT. Translation gives CALGGTHLPTINSWSHDKLIF.

This clone was seen only a few times. TCRdb's entry gives the protein of a much larger clone, which mismatches this DNA's translation at residue 16, likely from a read error; the protein reported here is translated from the DNA. The chain uses TRDV2 and TRDJ1, with 11 bases lining up with TRDD3. TCRdb does not report a J gene; here it was assigned by matching the DNA to germline references. The germline V gene has CDR1 GEAIGNYY and CDR2 EKD. The V and J ends lost 0 bases and 7 bases, in that order; junction bases with no gene match: 30. This CDR3 has 23 residues. This CDR3 is CACDTAPARGVGDTTHLPGKLIF. CDR3 coding DNA: TGTGCCTGTGACACCGCCCCGGCACGTGGAGTGGGGGATACGACCCACCTACCTGGTAAACTCATCTTT.

This clone has only a few counts. One base separates it from a far larger clone, so it is likely a read error. The rearrangement joins TRAV38-2/DV8 to TRDJ1; D perhaps matches TRDD3 (6 bases). The J gene was not available in TCRdb and was assigned here by matching the DNA to germline segments. Looked up from germline, CDR1 is TSESDYY and CDR2 is QEAYKQQN. The CDR3 contains 16 residues. V lost 10 bases to trimming and J lost 0 bases, with 22 bases between them. CDR3 nucleotide sequence: TGTGCTCCCGGATTTGGGGGGTATCCGTACACCGATAAACTCATCTTT. Protein sequence: CAPGFGGYPYTDKLIF.

This clone showed up just a few times. The protein given by TCRdb reflects a much larger clone and differs at residue 17 from this DNA's translation, likely from a read error; the protein shown is the DNA's translation. J is TRDJ1 and V is TRDV1, with TRDD3 matching over 11 bases. After removal of 1 base from V and 3 bases from J, the junction contained 25 bases not matched to a gene. The CDR3 covers 23 residues. The V gene's germline CDR1 is TSWWSYY and CDR2 QGS. CDR3 protein: CALGEPQSFPPNWGIASADKLIF. CDR3 nucleotide sequence: TGTGCTCTTGGGGAACCGCAATCCTTCCCTCCAAACTGGGGGATAGCCTCCGCCGATAAACTCATCTTT.

This clone has a handful of counts. A far more abundant clone sits one base away, making this likely a read error. The identical CDR3 is also encoded by other nucleotide sequences in the sample. The rearrangement joins TRDV1 to TRDJ1; 7 bases match TRDD3. Germline trimming cut 0 bases from V and 0 bases from J; bases unmatched to any gene: 25. The CDR3 runs 23 residues. Germline loops: CDR1 TSWWSYY, CDR2 QGS. The CDR3 reads CALGELDFSPSCKLGSYTDKLIF. DNA for the CDR3: TGTGCTCTTGGGGAACTGGATTTCTCTCCGTCTTGCAAACTGGGGTCATACACCGATAAACTCATCTTT.

This clone occurred a few times. A far larger clone is one nucleotide away, so this likely arose from a read error. The identical CDR3 is also encoded by other nucleotide sequences in the sample. The chain is built from TRDV2 and TRDJ1, with 10 nucleotides matching TRDD3. This CDR3 contains 19 residues. Germline V gives CDR1 GEAIGNYY, CDR2 EKD. The trim removed 1 base at V and 0 bases at J, leaving 13 bases unmatched. In nucleotides, the CDR3 is TGTGCCTGTGACACTGCAAAAGGGGGATACGCGATGGACACCGATAAACTCATCTTT. Residues: CACDTAKGGYAMDTDKLIF.

This clone was observed many times. TCRdb records a much larger clone's protein for this DNA, with a difference at residue 16 that likely arises from a read error; the protein given is the translation of the DNA. This rearrangement joins TRDV2 to TRDJ1; the match to TRDD3 covers 9 bases. In germline, CDR1 is GEAIGNYY, CDR2 EKD. The CDR3 sequence is 17 residues long. The DNA for the CDR3 is TGTGCCTGTGACCCATCACGCACGGGGGGATACCCCGATAAACTCACCTTT. Encoded protein: CACDPSRTGGYPDKLTF.

This clone showed up just a few times. TCRdb assigns this DNA the protein of a much larger clone, which departs from its translation at residue 18; this likely reflects a read error, and the protein shown comes from translating the DNA. The V and J genes are TRDV3 and TRDJ1; 8 nucleotides line up with TRDD3. The CDR3 covers 19 residues. The V gene's germline CDR1 is TVYSNPD and CDR2 GDNSRS (reference sequence). The CDR3 region is CAQRHPPYWGPRYTDKLTF. The CDR3, as DNA: TGTGCTCAGCGACATCCGCCCTACTGGGGGCCGAGATACACCGATAAACTCACCTTT.

This clone was counted a few times. The protein TCRdb gives is from a much larger clone and does not agree with this DNA's translation at residue 14, likely a read error; the protein shown here comes from the DNA. The V gene is TRAV38-2/DV8, the J gene TRDJ1; TRDD3 agrees at 12 bases. In the absence of a J gene in TCRdb, the DNA was matched to germline to assign it here. The CDR3 runs to 19 residues. With 0 bases clipped from V and 4 bases from J, the junction kept 13 bases outside the gene matches. CDR1 and CDR2 (germline): TSESDYY, QEAYKQQN. CDR3 amino acids: CAYRSAHWGIQFRVDKLIF. CDR3 nucleotide sequence: TGTGCTTATAGGAGCGCGCACTGGGGGATACAATTTAGGGTCGATAAACTCATCTTT.

This clone was found a few times. The TCRdb protein comes from a much larger clone and disagrees with this DNA's translation at residue 16, likely due to a read error; the protein given here is derived from the DNA. The chain couples TRDV1 to TRDJ1, with TRDD2 as a possible D gene (6 bases). The J gene, left out of TCRdb, was set here by checking the DNA against germline. The CDR3 consists of 25 residues. Trimming left V 3 bases short and J 2 bases short, with 43 bases between. In germline, CDR1 is TSWWSYY, CDR2 QGS. In DNA, the CDR3 is TGTGCTCTTGGGGACTCTCCTACAACGGAACCCCAACCCCGTACTGAGGGATTACCAACCGATAAACTCATCTTT. This sequence encodes CALGDSPTTEPQPRTEGLPTDKLIF.

This clone was counted many times. The amino acid sequence in TCRdb belongs to a much larger clone and departs from this DNA's translation at residue 5, likely a sequencing read error; the sequence shown is translated from the DNA. The CDR3 nucleotides are TGTGCCTGTGACGCCGCTGGGGTAATCAACACCGATAAACTCATCTTT. Translation: CACDAAGVINTDKLIF. This chain links TRDV2 with TRDJ1, with a tentative D call TRDD3 (6 bases). The CDR3 consists of 16 residues. Germline CDR1 and CDR2: GEAIGNYY and EKD. With 3 bases removed from V and 0 bases from J, the gap between germline ends came to 16 bases.